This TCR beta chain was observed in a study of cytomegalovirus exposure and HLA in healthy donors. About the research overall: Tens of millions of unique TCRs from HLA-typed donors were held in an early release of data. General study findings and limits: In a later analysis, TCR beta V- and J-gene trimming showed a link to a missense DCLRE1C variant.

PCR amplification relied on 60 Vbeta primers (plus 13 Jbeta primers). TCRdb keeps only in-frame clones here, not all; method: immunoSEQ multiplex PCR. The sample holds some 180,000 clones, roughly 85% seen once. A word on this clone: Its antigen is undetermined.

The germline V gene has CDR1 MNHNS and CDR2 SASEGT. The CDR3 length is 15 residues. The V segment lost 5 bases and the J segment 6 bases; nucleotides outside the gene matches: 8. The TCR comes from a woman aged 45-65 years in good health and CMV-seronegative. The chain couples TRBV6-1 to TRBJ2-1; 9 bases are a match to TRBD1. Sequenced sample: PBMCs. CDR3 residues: CASSPDRGSANEQFF. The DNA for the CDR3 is TGTGCCAGCAGTCCGGACAGGGGATCCGCCAATGAGCAGTTCTTC.